This section outlines one T cell receptor beta chain sequence together with its context. Its antigen is unidentified. CD4+CD25+CD127- Tregs, CD4+CD25- non-Tregs, CD4 and CD8 cells were sorted. The method was immunoSEQ multiplex PCR; TCRdb's version includes in-frame clones alone and lacks a portion of them. The repertoire includes approximately 16,000 clones, around four fifths of them detected once, and approximately 2% sits in the top ten. The data were obtained in a study of Tregs in tolerant kidney transplant recipients. Study conclusions and caveats: The small number of patients limits these findings pending further validation. Changing PCR primers prevented nucleotide comparison between some patients' samples.

The receptor was derived from a human donor who received a combined kidney and bone marrow transplant. Sequences were derived from Tregs from blood, sampled before the transplant.

The CDR3 DNA follows: TGTGCCAGCAGCCCCGGGCAAAGGGGCACTGAAGCTTTCTTT. This gives the protein CASSPGQRGTEAFF. The chain joins TRBV7-9 to TRBJ1-1; tentative D call: TRBD1 (5 bases). This CDR3 is built from 14 residues. Trimming stripped 5 bases from V and 4 bases from J, with 14 bases between. Germline V CDR1 and CDR2: SEHNR, FQNEAQ (reference sequence).